These 13 T cell receptor beta chains originate from one sample sequenced in a study of blood T cell repertoires in COVID-19. Libraries were prepared by immunoSEQ multiplex PCR; TCRdb keeps only in-frame clonotypes and omits some of them. Seen here are about 85,000 clones, 91% observed once, and the top ten hold approximately 2.2%. Input material: peripheral blood. The receptors shown here come from a human donor with active COVID-19. The donor label of this sample is uncertain.

V usage is TRBV28 and J usage is TRBJ1-6; D gene uncertain. The CDR3 covers 12 residues. Trimming took 6 bases from V and 9 from J, leaving 9 bases between them. Germline V gene sequence: CDR1 MDHEN, CDR2 SYDVKM. The CDR3 region has the DNA TGTGCCAGCAGACCCTCAGGTTCACCCCTCCACTTT. It codes for CASRPSGSPLHF.

V gene TRBV28 combines with J gene TRBJ1-4; D gene ambiguous. Germline V gene data show CDR1 as MDHEN and CDR2 as SYDVKM. CDR3 length: 17 residues. V shed 2 bases and J shed 1 base, with 14 bases lying between them. CDR3 sequence: CASSLASPGGTNEKLFF. The CDR3 bases are TGTGCCAGCAGTTTAGCCTCCCCGGGTGGAACTAATGAAAAACTGTTTTTT.

The chain is built from TRBV2 and TRBJ2-1; 13 nucleotides match TRBD2. J was trimmed by 8 bases and V by 3 bases; bases with no gene match: 10. Germline V lookup: CDR1 SNHLY, CDR2 FYNNEI. The CDR3 totals 17 residues. The CDR3 loop reads CASSDTSGGAGIYEQFF. The CDR3 bases are TGTGCCAGCAGTGATACTAGCGGGGGGGCTGGAATATATGAGCAGTTCTTC.

The chain combines TRBV19 with TRBJ1-1, with 7 bases fitting TRBD1. V lost 0 bases to trimming and J lost 7 bases; unmatched junction nucleotides: 11. The CDR3 is 16 residues long. Germline V CDR1 and CDR2: LNHDA, SQIVND (reference sequence). The CDR3 loop is CASSIDPETGRHEAFF. In DNA form, the CDR3 reads TGTGCCAGTAGTATAGATCCGGAGACAGGGCGTCATGAAGCTTTCTTT.

The rearrangement joins TRBV7-9 to TRBJ2-3; 7 positions agree with TRBD2. Germline V gene data show CDR1 as SEHNR and CDR2 as FQNEAQ (reference sequence). The CDR3 runs 16 residues. Losses at the gene ends were 7 bases for V and 2 bases for J; bases not matched to a gene: 12. CDR3 nucleotides: TGTGCCAGCATCCCCACGGGCAGGGACTACACAGATACGCAGTATTTT. Translation: CASIPTGRDYTDTQYF.

The rearrangement joins TRBV20-1 to TRBJ1-2, with a weak D call TRBD1 (5 bases). Germline loops: CDR1 DFQATT, CDR2 SNEGSKA (reference sequence). V dropped 5 bases and J dropped 5 bases, with 9 bases sitting between them. The CDR3 runs 11 residues. The CDR3 DNA reads TGCAGTGCTCCTCAGGGTTATGGCTACACCTTC. It is translated as CSAPQGYGYTF.

V and J are TRBV7-9 and TRBJ1-1, with 7 bases fitting TRBD1. Germline CDR1 reads SEHNR; CDR2 reads FQNEAQ (reference sequence). The CDR3 covers 12 residues. J gave up 4 bases and V 6 bases, and 2 bases lay outside the gene matches. Here the CDR3 DNA reads TGTGCCAGCAGTCAGGGGGGCACTGAAGCTTTCTTT. Protein: CASSQGGTEAFF.

V gene TRBV30 combines with J gene TRBJ2-3; TRBD2 matches 7 bases. Trimming took 3 bases from V and 4 from J; bases not matched to a gene: 19. The CDR3 spans 18 residues. CDR1 and CDR2 (germline): GTSNPN, SVGIG (reference sequence). The CDR3 reads CAWSSVPPWGGVPDTQYF. The CDR3 DNA follows: TGTGCCTGGAGCAGTGTACCCCCTTGGGGGGGGGTTCCAGATACGCAGTATTTT.

The rearrangement links TRBV6-1 to TRBJ2-2; possibly TRBD1 for D (6 bases). The V gene's germline CDR1 is MNHNS and CDR2 SASEGT. The ends were cut back, 1 base at V and 1 base at J, with 10 bases in the middle. The CDR3 has 16 residues. CDR3 region: CASSEGWTVNTGELFF. In nucleotides, the CDR3 is TGTGCCAGCAGTGAAGGTTGGACAGTGAACACCGGGGAGCTGTTTTTT.

In this sample, this clone turned up once. The chain is built from TRBV3-1 (or the pseudogene TRBV3-2) and TRBJ2-4, with 7 bases lining up with TRBD2. Germline-derived CDR1 and CDR2 are LGHDT and YNNKEL (reference sequence). CDR3 length: 16 amino acids. Trimming cost V 8 bases and J 6 bases; bases outside gene matches: 16. The CDR3 spells CASGTRGGPQGNIQYF. The CDR3 DNA follows: TGTGCCAGCGGCACACGCGGGGGTCCGCAGGGAAACATTCAGTACTTC.

The chain has TRBV12-3 or TRBV12-4 and TRBJ1-1, with D maybe TRBD1 (6 bases). V dropped 2 bases and J dropped 5 bases, with 9 bases sitting between them. The CDR3 runs 13 residues. In DNA form, the CDR3 reads TGTGCCAGCAGTTTAAACAGGGTGACTGAAGCTTTCTTT. This codes for CASSLNRVTEAFF.

The V call is TRBV20-1, the J call TRBJ1-4; D is uncertain. This CDR3 is 10 amino acids long. Germline lookup yields CDR1 DFQATT and CDR2 SNEGSKA (reference sequence). V was cut by 3 bases and J by 6 bases, with 2 bases left in between. CDR3 in DNA: TGCAGTGCTAGCGATGAAAAACTGTTTTTT. Translating it yields CSASDEKLFF.

The V call is TRBV7-3, the J call TRBJ1-2, with TRBD1 matching 9 bases. Germline-derived CDR1 and CDR2 are SGHTA and FQGTGA. This CDR3 has 15 residues. With V trimmed by 2 bases and J by 6 bases, 7 bases remained unmatched. The CDR3 DNA sequence: TGTGCCAGCAGCTTAGGGGGACAGGGTCGTGATGGCTACACCTTC. It yields the protein CASSLGGQGRDGYTF.